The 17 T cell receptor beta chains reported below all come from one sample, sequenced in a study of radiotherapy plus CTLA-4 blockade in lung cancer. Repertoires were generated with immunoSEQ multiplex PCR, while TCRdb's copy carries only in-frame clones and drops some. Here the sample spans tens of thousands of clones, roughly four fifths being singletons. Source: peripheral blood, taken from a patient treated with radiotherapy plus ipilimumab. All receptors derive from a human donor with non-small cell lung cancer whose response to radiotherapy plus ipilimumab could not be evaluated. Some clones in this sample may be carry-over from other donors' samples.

The CDR3 here is CASRTDRGETQYF. The CDR3 DNA reads as TGTGCCAGCAGGACGGACAGGGGAGAGACCCAGTACTTC. The chain couples TRBV2 to TRBJ2-5; 9 nucleotides line up with TRBD1. The CDR3 extends over 13 amino acids. The V and J ends lost 6 bases and 4 bases, in that order; junction bases with no gene match: 3. The V gene's germline CDR1 is SNHLY and CDR2 FYNNEI.

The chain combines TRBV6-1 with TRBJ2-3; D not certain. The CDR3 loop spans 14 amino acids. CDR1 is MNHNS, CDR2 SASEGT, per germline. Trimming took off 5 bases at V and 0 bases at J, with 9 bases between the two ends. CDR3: CASSRQTSTDTQYF. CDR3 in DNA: TGTGCCAGCAGTCGACAAACTAGCACAGATACGCAGTATTTT.

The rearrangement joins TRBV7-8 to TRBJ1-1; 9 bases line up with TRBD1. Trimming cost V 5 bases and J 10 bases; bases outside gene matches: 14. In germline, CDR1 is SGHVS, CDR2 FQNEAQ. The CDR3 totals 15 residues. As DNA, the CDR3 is TGTGCCAGCAGCCTAGAGGTGGACAGGGGATCTGGAGCTTTCTTT. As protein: CASSLEVDRGSGAFF.

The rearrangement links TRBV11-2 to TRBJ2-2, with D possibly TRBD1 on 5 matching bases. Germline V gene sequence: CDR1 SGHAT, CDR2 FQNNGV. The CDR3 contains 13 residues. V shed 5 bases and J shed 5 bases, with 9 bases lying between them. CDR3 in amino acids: CASSPTVTGELFF. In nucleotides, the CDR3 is TGTGCCAGCAGCCCGACAGTGACCGGGGAGCTGTTTTTT.

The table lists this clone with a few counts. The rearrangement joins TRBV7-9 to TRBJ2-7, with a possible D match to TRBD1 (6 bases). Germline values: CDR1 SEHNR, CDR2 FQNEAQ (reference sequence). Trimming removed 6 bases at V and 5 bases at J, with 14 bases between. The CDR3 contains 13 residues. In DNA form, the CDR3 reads TGTGCCAGCAGATCAGGGGATTCCCACGAGCAGTACTTC. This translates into CASRSGDSHEQYF.

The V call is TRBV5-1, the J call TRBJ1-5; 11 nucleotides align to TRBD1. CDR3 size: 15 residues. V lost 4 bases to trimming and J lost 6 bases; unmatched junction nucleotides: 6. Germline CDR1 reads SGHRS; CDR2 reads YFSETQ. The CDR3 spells CASSPGTGGPQPQHF. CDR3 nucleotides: TGCGCCAGCAGCCCCGGGACAGGGGGTCCTCAGCCCCAGCATTTT. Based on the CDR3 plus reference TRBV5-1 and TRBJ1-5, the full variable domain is KAGVTQTPRYLIKTRGQQVTLSCSPISGHRSVSWYQQTPGQGLQFLFEYFSETQRNKGNFPGRFSGRQFSNSRSEMNVSTLELGDSALYLCASSPGTGGPQPQHFGDGTRLSIL.

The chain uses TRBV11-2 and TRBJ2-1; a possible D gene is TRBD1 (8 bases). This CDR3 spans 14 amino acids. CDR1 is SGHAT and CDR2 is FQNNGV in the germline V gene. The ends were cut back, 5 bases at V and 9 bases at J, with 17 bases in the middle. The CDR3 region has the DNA TGTGCCAGCAGCCCCCGGACAGGGAGGGGTGAGCAGTTCTTC. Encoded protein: CASSPRTGRGEQFF. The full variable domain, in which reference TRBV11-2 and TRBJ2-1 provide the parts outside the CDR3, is EAGVAQSPRYKIIEKRQSVAFWCNPISGHATLYWYQQILGQGPKLLIQFQNNGVVDDSQLPKDRFSAERLKGVDSTLKIQPAKLEDSAVYLCASSPRTGRGEQFFGPGTRLTVL.

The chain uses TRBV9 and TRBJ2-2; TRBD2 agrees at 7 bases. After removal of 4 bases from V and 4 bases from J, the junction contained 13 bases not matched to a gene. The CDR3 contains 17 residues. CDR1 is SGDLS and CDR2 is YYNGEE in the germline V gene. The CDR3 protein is CASSIEFPGEGTGELFF. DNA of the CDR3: TGTGCCAGCAGCATAGAATTCCCCGGGGAGGGCACCGGGGAGCTGTTTTTT.

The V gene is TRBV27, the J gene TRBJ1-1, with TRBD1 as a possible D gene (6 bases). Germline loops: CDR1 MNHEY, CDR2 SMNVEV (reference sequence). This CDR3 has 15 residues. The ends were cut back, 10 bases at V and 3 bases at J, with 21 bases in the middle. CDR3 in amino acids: CATILAGAGYTEAFF. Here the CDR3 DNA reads TGTGCCACCATCTTGGCAGGGGCAGGGTACACTGAAGCTTTCTTT.

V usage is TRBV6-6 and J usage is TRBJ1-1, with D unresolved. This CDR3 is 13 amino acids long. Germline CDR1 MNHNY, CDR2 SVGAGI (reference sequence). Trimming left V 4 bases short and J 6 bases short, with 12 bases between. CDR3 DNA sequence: TGTGCCAGCAGTTCAGAATCGGCGGCTGAAGCTTTCTTT. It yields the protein CASSSESAAEAFF.

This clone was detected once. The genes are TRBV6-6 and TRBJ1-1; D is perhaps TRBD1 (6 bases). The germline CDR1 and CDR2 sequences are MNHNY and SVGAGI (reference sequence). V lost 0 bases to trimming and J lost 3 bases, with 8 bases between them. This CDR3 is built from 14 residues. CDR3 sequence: CASSYSGGHTEAFF. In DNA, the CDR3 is TGTGCCAGCAGTTACTCGGGGGGGCACACTGAAGCTTTCTTT.

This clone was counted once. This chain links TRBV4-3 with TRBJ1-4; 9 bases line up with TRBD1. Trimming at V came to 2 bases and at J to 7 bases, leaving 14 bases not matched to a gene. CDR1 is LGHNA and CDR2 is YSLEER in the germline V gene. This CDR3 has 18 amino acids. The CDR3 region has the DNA TGCGCCAGCAGCCAAACAGGGGGCGCAGGATTAGACGTTGAAAAACTGTTTTTT. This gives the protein CASSQTGGAGLDVEKLFF.

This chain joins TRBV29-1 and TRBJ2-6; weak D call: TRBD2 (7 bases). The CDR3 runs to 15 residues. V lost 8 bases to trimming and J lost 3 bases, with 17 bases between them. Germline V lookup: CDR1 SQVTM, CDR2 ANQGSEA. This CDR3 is CSPKAGADGANVLTF. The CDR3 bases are TGCAGCCCCAAGGCGGGGGCGGATGGGGCCAACGTCCTGACTTTC.

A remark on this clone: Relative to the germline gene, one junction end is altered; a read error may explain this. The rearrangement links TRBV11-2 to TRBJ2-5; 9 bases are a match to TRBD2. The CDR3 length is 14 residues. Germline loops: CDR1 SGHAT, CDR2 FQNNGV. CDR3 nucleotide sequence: TGTGCCAGCAGCTTAGGTCCAGCGGGGGGCCGGATGGACTTC. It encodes CASSLGPAGGRMDF.

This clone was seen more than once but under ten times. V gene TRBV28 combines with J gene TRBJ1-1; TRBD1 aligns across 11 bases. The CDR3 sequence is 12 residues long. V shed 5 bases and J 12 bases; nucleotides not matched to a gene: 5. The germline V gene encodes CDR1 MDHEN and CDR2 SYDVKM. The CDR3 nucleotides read TGTGCCAGCAGTCGGGACAGGGGGGGATCTTTCTTT. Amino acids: CASSRDRGGSFF.

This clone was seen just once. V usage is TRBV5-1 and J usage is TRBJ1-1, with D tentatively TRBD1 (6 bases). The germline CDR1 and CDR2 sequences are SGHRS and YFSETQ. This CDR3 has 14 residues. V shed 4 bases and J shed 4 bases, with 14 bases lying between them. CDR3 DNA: TGCGCCAGCAGCGTAGGGGGTTTAGGCACTGAAGCTTTCTTT. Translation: CASSVGGLGTEAFF.

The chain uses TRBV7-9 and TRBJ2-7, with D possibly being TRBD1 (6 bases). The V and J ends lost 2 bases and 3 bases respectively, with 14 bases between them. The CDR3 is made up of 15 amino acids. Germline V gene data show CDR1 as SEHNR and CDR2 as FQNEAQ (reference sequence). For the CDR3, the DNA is TGTGCCAGCAGCTTATCAGGGGACGGTTTCTACGAGCAGTACTTC. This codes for CASSLSGDGFYEQYF.